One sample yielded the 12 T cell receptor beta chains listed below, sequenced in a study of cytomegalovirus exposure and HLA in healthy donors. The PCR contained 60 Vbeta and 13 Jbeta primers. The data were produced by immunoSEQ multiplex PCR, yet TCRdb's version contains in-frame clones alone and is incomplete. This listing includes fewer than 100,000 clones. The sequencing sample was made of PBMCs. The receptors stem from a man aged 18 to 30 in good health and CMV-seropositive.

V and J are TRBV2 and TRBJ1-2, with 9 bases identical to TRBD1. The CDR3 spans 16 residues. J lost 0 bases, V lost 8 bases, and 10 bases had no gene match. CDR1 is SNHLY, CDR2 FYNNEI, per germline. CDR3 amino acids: CASRGQGVTPNYGYTF. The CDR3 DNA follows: TGTGCCAGCCGGGGACAGGGAGTAACTCCTAACTATGGCTACACCTTC.

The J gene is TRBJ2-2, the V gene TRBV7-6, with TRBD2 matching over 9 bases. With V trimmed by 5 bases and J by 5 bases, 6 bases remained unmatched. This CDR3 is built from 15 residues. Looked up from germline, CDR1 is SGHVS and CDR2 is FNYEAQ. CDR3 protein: CASSLRTSGTGELFF. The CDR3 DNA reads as TGTGCCAGCAGCCTCCGAACTAGCGGGACCGGGGAGCTGTTTTTT.

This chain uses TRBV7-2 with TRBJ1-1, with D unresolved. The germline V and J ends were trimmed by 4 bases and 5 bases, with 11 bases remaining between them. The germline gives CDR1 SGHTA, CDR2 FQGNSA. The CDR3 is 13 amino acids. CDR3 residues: CASSSLRRTEAFF. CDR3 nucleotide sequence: TGTGCCAGCAGCTCACTACGGAGGACTGAAGCTTTCTTT.

CDR3 in DNA: TGTGCCAGTACCCGACAGGGGGGGTTGAACACTGAAGCTTTCTTT. It specifies CASTRQGGLNTEAFF. V usage is TRBV19 and J usage is TRBJ1-1, with 9 bases identical to TRBD1. Germline V gene sequence: CDR1 LNHDA, CDR2 SQIVND (reference sequence). The V segment lost 7 bases and the J segment 0 bases; nucleotides outside the gene matches: 6. This CDR3 has 15 amino acids.

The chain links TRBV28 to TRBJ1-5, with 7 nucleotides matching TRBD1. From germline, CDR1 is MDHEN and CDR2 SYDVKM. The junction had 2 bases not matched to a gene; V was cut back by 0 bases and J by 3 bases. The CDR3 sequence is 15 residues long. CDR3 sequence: CASSLWTGNNQPQHF. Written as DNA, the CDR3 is TGTGCCAGCAGTTTATGGACAGGGAACAATCAGCCCCAGCATTTT.

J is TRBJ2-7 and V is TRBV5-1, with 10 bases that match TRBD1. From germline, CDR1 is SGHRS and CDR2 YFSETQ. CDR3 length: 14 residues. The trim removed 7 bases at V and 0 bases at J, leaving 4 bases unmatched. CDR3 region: CASGRDRGSYEQYF. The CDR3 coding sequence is TGCGCCAGCGGCCGGGACAGGGGCTCCTACGAGCAGTACTTC.

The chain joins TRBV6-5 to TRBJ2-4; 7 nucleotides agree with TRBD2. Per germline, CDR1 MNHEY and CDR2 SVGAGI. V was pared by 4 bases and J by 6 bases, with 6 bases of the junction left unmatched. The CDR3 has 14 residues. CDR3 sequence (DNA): TGTGCCAGCAGTTCCCCTCAGCGGGGAAACATTCAGTACTTC. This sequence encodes CASSSPQRGNIQYF.

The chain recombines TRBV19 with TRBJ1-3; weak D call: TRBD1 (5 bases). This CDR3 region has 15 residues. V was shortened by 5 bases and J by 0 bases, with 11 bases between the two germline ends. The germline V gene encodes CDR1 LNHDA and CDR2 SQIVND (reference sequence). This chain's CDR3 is CASSYRLTSGNTIYF. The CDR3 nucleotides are TGTGCCAGTAGTTACAGGCTTACCTCTGGAAACACCATATATTTT.

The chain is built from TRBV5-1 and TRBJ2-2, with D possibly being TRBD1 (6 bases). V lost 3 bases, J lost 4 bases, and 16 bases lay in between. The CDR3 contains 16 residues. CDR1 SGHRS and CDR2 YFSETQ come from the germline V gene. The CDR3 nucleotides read TGCGCCAGCAGCTCGACGGACAGTCAGGGCACCGGGGAGCTGTTTTTT. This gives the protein CASSSTDSQGTGELFF.

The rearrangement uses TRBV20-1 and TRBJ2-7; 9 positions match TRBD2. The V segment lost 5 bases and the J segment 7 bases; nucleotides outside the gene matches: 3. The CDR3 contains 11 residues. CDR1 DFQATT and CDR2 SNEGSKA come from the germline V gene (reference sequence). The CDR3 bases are TGCAGTGCTCCGACTAGCGGTGAGCAGTACTTC. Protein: CSAPTSGEQYF.

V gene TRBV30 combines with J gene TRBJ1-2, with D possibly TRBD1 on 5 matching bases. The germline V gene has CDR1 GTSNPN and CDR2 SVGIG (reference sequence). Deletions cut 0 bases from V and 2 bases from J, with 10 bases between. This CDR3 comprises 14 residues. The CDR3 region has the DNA TGTGCCTGGAGTGTCCCAGGGCTCAACTATGGCTACACCTTC. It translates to CAWSVPGLNYGYTF.

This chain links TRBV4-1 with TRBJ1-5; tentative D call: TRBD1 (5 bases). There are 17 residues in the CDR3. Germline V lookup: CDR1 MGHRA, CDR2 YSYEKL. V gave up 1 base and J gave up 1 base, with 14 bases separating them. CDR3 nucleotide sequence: TGCGCCAGCAGCCAAGTGACGACAGCCCAGAGCAATCAGCCCCAGCATTTT. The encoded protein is CASSQVTTAQSNQPQHF.